A single T cell receptor (beta chain) is shown here with its context. Its antigen is currently unknown. These data come from a study of T-cell memory formation after mild COVID-19. Study-wide background: TCR clusters showed largely donor specificity.

TCRdb fed the 5' RACE reads into MiXCR, producing one record per CDR3 protein. The sample has a few hundred thousand distinct CDR3 sequences, approximately 24% seen once. Findings and limits, study-wide: Nothing showed for sure that second-wave clones peaking on day 37 were SARS-CoV-2 specific. Pre-infection memory held some responding clones, suggesting pre-existing cross-reactive T cells responded. Clones shrinking between day 15 and 85 showed a balanced CD4/CD8 split, and those that grew later tilted toward CD4+.

CDR1 is SNHLY, CDR2 FYNNEI, per germline. Unmatched junction bases numbered 15, after V lost 7 bases and J lost 4 bases. The CDR3 is 16 residues long. Sequences were obtained from PBMCs or a T cell subset sorted from them (not recorded which). This sequence was found in an adult woman who had mild COVID-19 (a few samples of this study predate the infection). Cell type and time point are not known. This rearrangement joins TRBV2 to TRBJ2-7; TRBD2 matches 8 bases. The chain's CDR3 is CASNNPAGDPTYEQYF. In DNA form, the CDR3 reads TGTGCCAGCAATAACCCAGCGGGGGACCCGACATACGAGCAGTACTTC.